Below are 27 T cell receptor beta chains sequenced from a single sample in a study of blood T cell repertoires in COVID-19 (dated by TCRdb to the early 2020s). Library creation used the immunoSEQ multiplex PCR assay. TCRdb holds this immuneACCESS table with in-frame rearrangements only. Some clones are missing; in checked studies, unresolved V genes explain under half, and the rest has no known cause. The sample table records some 150,000 clones; roughly 76% of these occur just once. The ten biggest clones cover 8% to 9% of the sample. Sequenced input: peripheral blood. All receptors derive from a human donor with acute or convalescent COVID-19. The donor label of this sample is uncertain.

This chain links TRBV5-6 with TRBJ1-5, with no clear D. Germline values: CDR1 SGHDT, CDR2 YYEEEE. The V and J ends lost 0 bases and 2 bases respectively, with 9 bases between them. The CDR3 is made up of 15 amino acids. The DNA for the CDR3 is TGTGCCAGCAGCTTGGGAGGGTATCGCAATCAGCCCCAGCATTTT. Protein product: CASSLGGYRNQPQHF.

Details on this clone: Its ends do not fully match the called genes, so a read error is possible. The V and J genes are TRBV3-1 (or the pseudogene TRBV3-2) and TRBJ1-2; D is uncertain. CDR3 length: 13 amino acids. Germline V gene data show CDR1 as LGHDT and CDR2 as YNNKEL (reference sequence). The CDR3 DNA sequence: TGTGCCAGCACCCAAGCAGCTAACTATGGCTACACCTTC. Protein sequence: CASTQAANYGYTF.

The chain joins TRBV3-1 (or the pseudogene TRBV3-2) to TRBJ2-7; D not certain. This CDR3 is 13 amino acids long. Trimming took 0 bases from V and 3 from J, leaving 6 bases between them. The germline CDR1 and CDR2 sequences are LGHDT and YNNKEL (reference sequence). The CDR3 protein is CASSQENSYEQYF. In DNA form, the CDR3 reads TGTGCCAGCAGCCAAGAAAACAGCTACGAGCAGTACTTC.

The chain links TRBV30 to TRBJ2-5; tentatively, D is TRBD2 (6 bases). The germline V gene encodes CDR1 GTSNPN and CDR2 SVGIG (reference sequence). This CDR3 contains 13 residues. V gave up 4 bases and J gave up 5 bases, with 14 bases separating them. CDR3 in DNA: TGTGCCTGGACGGGGGACCGCTTGGAGACCCAGTACTTC. Translating it yields CAWTGDRLETQYF. Filled out from reference TRBV30 and TRBJ2-5, the complete variable domain reads SQTIHQWPATLVQPVGSPLSLECTVEGTSNPNLYWYRQAAGRGLQLLFYSVGIGQISSEVPQNLSASRPQDRQFILSSKKLLLSDSGFYLCAWTGDRLETQYFGPGTRLLVL.

V and J are TRBV7-8 and TRBJ1-4; D gene uncertain. The CDR3 is made up of 13 amino acids. V lost 5 bases to trimming and J lost 13 bases, with 17 bases between them. The germline V gene encodes CDR1 SGHVS and CDR2 FQNEAQ. The CDR3: CASSIDKALGLFF. DNA for the CDR3: TGTGCCAGCAGCATTGATAAGGCCCTAGGACTGTTTTTT.

In its sample, this clone was seen a few times. The rearrangement joins TRBV4-2 to TRBJ2-3, with 9 bases aligning to TRBD2. The CDR3 length is 14 residues. Per the germline V gene, CDR1 is LGHNA and CDR2 is YNFKEQ. V dropped 1 base and J dropped 5; count of bases not matched to a gene: 1. Written as DNA, the CDR3 is TGTGCCAGCAGCCAAGGGACTAGCGAAGATACGCAGTATTTT. Amino acids: CASSQGTSEDTQYF.

The chain is built from TRBV5-8 and TRBJ2-1; 9 nucleotides agree with TRBD1. The CDR3 extends over 15 amino acids. The V gene's germline CDR1 is SGHTS and CDR2 YDEGEE. J was trimmed by 7 bases and V by 4 bases; bases with no gene match: 9. CDR3 loop: CASSVGTGRQNEQFF. The DNA of the CDR3 is TGTGCCAGCAGCGTTGGGACAGGGAGGCAGAATGAGCAGTTCTTC. Full variable domain (outside the CDR3, taken from reference TRBV5-8 and TRBJ2-1): EAGVTQSPTHLIKTRGQQATLRCSPISGHTSVYWYQQALGLGLQFLLWYDEGEERNRGNFPPRFSGRQFPNYSSELNVNALELEDSALYLCASSVGTGRQNEQFFGPGTRLTVL.

The sample holds one count of this clone. This chain joins TRBV5-6 and TRBJ2-3, with TRBD2 matching 10 bases. The trim removed 5 bases at V and 2 bases at J, leaving 14 bases unmatched. The CDR3 consists of 18 residues. CDR1 SGHDT and CDR2 YYEEEE come from the germline V gene. The CDR3 reads CASRGFATSGLYTDTQYF. DNA for the CDR3: TGTGCCAGCAGGGGCTTTGCGACTAGCGGGTTGTACACAGATACGCAGTATTTT.

This clone was seen a single time. V and J are TRBV19 and TRBJ1-5; the D gene is possibly TRBD1 (6 bases). Trimming took 7 bases from V and 4 from J, leaving 14 bases between them. The CDR3 totals 14 residues. Germline values: CDR1 LNHDA, CDR2 SQIVND (reference sequence). This chain's CDR3 is CASTGGGLNQPQHF. The CDR3 DNA follows: TGTGCCAGTACCGGGGGGGGCCTTAATCAGCCCCAGCATTTT.

J is TRBJ2-4 and V is TRBV7-9; TRBD1 might be the D (5 bases). V shed 5 bases and J shed 3 bases, with 14 bases lying between them. Germline CDR1 SEHNR, CDR2 FQNEAQ (reference sequence). This CDR3 has 15 amino acids. In DNA, the CDR3 is TGTGCCAGCAGCCCAGGGTATCTGGACAAAAACATTCAGTACTTC. Translated, it gives CASSPGYLDKNIQYF.

Notes on this clone: At the DNA level, this CDR3 is encoded by other sequences in the same sample as well. This chain connects TRBV6-5 to TRBJ1-1; no definite D call. Germline V CDR1 and CDR2: MNHEY, SVGAGI. The CDR3 is 12 residues long. V was cut by 5 bases and J by 2 bases, with 6 bases left in between. The CDR3 DNA follows: TGTGCCAGCAGTCCAGGAAACACTGAAGCTTTCTTT. The encoded protein is CASSPGNTEAFF.

CDR3 DNA sequence: TGTGCCAGCAAGCCGACAGGAAGTAGGAGAGATGAAAAACTGTTTTTT. Its translation: CASKPTGSRRDEKLFF. This chain connects TRBV27 to TRBJ1-4; D might be TRBD1 (6 bases). The germline gives CDR1 MNHEY, CDR2 SMNVEV (reference sequence). V dropped 7 bases and J dropped 6 bases, with 21 bases sitting between them. This CDR3 has 16 amino acids.

The CDR3 coding sequence is TGTGCCAGCAGGCCCAGGGATGGCTACACCTTC. It specifies CASRPRDGYTF. The V call is TRBV2, the J call TRBJ1-2, with D perhaps TRBD1 (5 bases). The V end was cut by 6 bases, the J end by 6 bases, with 8 bases between. CDR3 length: 11 amino acids. From germline, CDR1 is SNHLY and CDR2 FYNNEI.

V and J are TRBV12-3 or TRBV12-4 and TRBJ2-1; 7 bases are a match to TRBD2. CDR3 size: 13 residues. V shed 4 bases, J shed 5 bases, and the junction held 2 bases outside the gene matches. This CDR3 is CASSWGGNNEQFF. CDR3 nucleotide sequence: TGTGCCAGCAGTTGGGGGGGGAACAATGAGCAGTTCTTC.

By share, this clone counts as medium-sized. The chain links TRBV12-5 to TRBJ2-3; D call uncertain. This CDR3 is built from 13 residues. Trimming left V 2 bases short and J 0 bases short, with 3 bases between. Germline loops: CDR1 LGHNT, CDR2 FRNRAP. The chain's CDR3 is CASGLSSTDTQYF. The CDR3 DNA sequence: TGTGCTAGTGGTTTGTCAAGCACAGATACGCAGTATTTT.

As DNA, the CDR3 is TGTGCCAGCAGCCAAGGGGAGGGTTATAGCAATCAGCCCCAGCATTTT. This codes for CASSQGEGYSNQPQHF. The chain uses TRBV3-1 (or the pseudogene TRBV3-2) and TRBJ1-5; D unresolved. Germline values: CDR1 LGHDT, CDR2 YNNKEL (reference sequence). Trimming took off 1 base at V and 0 bases at J, with 10 bases between the two ends. The CDR3 covers 16 residues.

The V call is TRBV7-8, the J call TRBJ2-2; 10 bases map to TRBD1. Trimming cost V 5 bases and J 0 bases; bases outside gene matches: 9. Germline CDR1 SGHVS, CDR2 FQNEAQ. The CDR3 has 18 amino acids. The CDR3 reads CASSPRTGGRANTGELFF. CDR3 nucleotide sequence: TGTGCCAGCAGCCCCCGGACAGGGGGACGCGCGAACACCGGGGAGCTGTTTTTT.

The rearrangement links TRBV7-9 to TRBJ2-3; 9 bases map to TRBD1. From germline, CDR1 is SEHNR and CDR2 FQNEAQ (reference sequence). The V gene end was trimmed by 2 bases and the J gene end by 1 base; junction bases not matched to a gene: 7. The CDR3 is 17 amino acids. The CDR3 nucleotides read TGTGCCAGCAGCTTAAGGACAGGGGCGGGAGGCACAGATACGCAGTATTTT. Translating it yields CASSLRTGAGGTDTQYF. Variable domain in full (rest from reference TRBV7-9 and TRBJ2-3): DTGVSQNPRHKITKRGQNVTFRCDPISEHNRLYWYRQTLGQGPEFLTYFQNEAQLEKSRLLSDRFSAERPKGSFSTLEIQRTEQGDSAMYLCASSLRTGAGGTDTQYFGPGTRLTVL.

The chain has TRBV25-1 and TRBJ2-2, with 9 positions matching TRBD1. This CDR3 is 18 amino acids long. The junction had 10 bases not matched to a gene; V was cut back by 5 bases and J by 0 bases. Germline lookup yields CDR1 MGHDK and CDR2 SYGVNS. CDR3 amino acids: CASSPIPGQGTNTGELFF. Here the CDR3 DNA reads TGTGCCAGCAGTCCAATCCCCGGACAGGGGACGAACACCGGGGAGCTGTTTTTT.

The chain employs TRBV24-1 and TRBJ2-5, with TRBD2 matching over 8 bases. The length of the CDR3 is 15 residues. Germline V gene lookup returns CDR1 KGHDR and CDR2 SFDVKD. V shed 6 bases and J 1 base; nucleotides not matched to a gene: 6. This CDR3 is CATSSGSGAQETQYF. CDR3 bases: TGTGCCACCAGTTCGGGTAGCGGGGCCCAAGAGACCCAGTACTTC.

This clone was found once. The rearrangement links TRBV18 to TRBJ1-5; D ambiguous. Germline CDR1 reads KGHSH; CDR2 reads LQKENI. There are 12 residues in the CDR3. V gave up 4 bases and J gave up 4 bases, with 5 bases separating them. The CDR3 DNA follows: TGTGCCAGCTCACTCCCGAATCAGCCCCAGCATTTT. Translating gives CASSLPNQPQHF.

V gene TRBV6-5 combines with J gene TRBJ1-5; 7 bases match TRBD1. V gave up 6 bases and J gave up 2 bases; unmatched junction bases: 7. Looked up from germline, CDR1 is MNHEY and CDR2 is SVGAGI. This CDR3 is 15 amino acids long. CDR3 amino acids: CASSHRGGGNQPQHF. The CDR3 region has the DNA TGTGCCAGCAGCCACAGGGGCGGGGGCAATCAGCCCCAGCATTTT.

This clone was seen a handful of times. The chain recombines TRBV7-8 with TRBJ2-1, with 8 nucleotides matching TRBD2. Germline CDR1 reads SGHVS; CDR2 reads FQNEAQ. V gave up 1 base and J gave up 4 bases; unmatched junction bases: 3. The CDR3 loop spans 15 amino acids. The DNA of the CDR3 is TGTGCCAGCAGCTTAGTGACTAGCGAATACAATGAGCAGTTCTTC. Encoded protein: CASSLVTSEYNEQFF.

As concerns this clone: The sample contains more than one DNA sequence encoding this CDR3. The chain recombines TRBV20-1 with TRBJ1-2; 8 positions agree with TRBD1. Germline CDR1 is DFQATT and CDR2 is SNEGSKA (reference sequence). V was pared by 6 bases and J by 7 bases, with 4 bases of the junction left unmatched. The CDR3 totals 11 residues. The CDR3 DNA is TGCAGTGCGGACAGGGACGGTGGCTACACCTTC. It specifies CSADRDGGYTF.

The chain recombines TRBV7-3 with TRBJ1-1; maybe TRBD1 (6 bases). This CDR3 contains 13 residues. Germline V CDR1 and CDR2: SGHTA, FQGTGA. Trimming left V 6 bases short and J 4 bases short, with 12 bases between. The DNA for the CDR3 is TGTGCCAGCAGATCTACAGGGTTCACTGAAGCTTTCTTT. This gives the protein CASRSTGFTEAFF.

The rearrangement links TRBV30 to TRBJ1-2, with a possible D match to TRBD1 (6 bases). This CDR3 is built from 15 residues. CDR1 and CDR2 from the germline V gene are GTSNPN and SVGIG (reference sequence). V was cut by 2 bases and J by 2 bases, with 15 bases left in between. DNA for the CDR3: TGTGCCTGGAGTCCCCTAAGGGGGTCCAACTATGGCTACACCTTC. Encoded protein: CAWSPLRGSNYGYTF.

A few counts support this clone. The rearrangement joins TRBV9 to TRBJ2-2, with 7 bases fitting TRBD1. Germline V gene lookup returns CDR1 SGDLS and CDR2 YYNGEE. The CDR3 is 16 amino acids. V dropped 4 bases and J dropped 4; count of bases not matched to a gene: 10. In DNA form, the CDR3 reads TGTGCCAGCAGCCCTGGGACAGTGGCACCCACCGGGGAGCTGTTTTTT. Encoded protein: CASSPGTVAPTGELFF.